This T cell receptor (beta chain) was retrieved from a study of vaccination effects on CD4 cells after COVID-19. As for this clone: Its antigen is unidentified.

Before sequencing took place, the ViraFEST assay used viral peptide pools to expand antigen-specific CD4+ T cells. Following an approximately 9-day culture, CD4+ T cells were purified. Infection dated between March and December 2020, before the Alpha, Beta and Delta variants reached the United States. Either the mRNA-1273 or the BNT162b2 vaccine was given to participants as two doses. Clones were sequenced by immunoSEQ multiplex PCR, and TCRdb holds only the in-frame ones, with some missing. Of more than 15,000 clones listed, over 65% are singletons. V lost 8 bases and J lost 6, with 10 bases in between. Germline values: CDR1 MNHEY, CDR2 SVGAGI. This CDR3 spans 12 amino acids.

Sequences were derived from CD4+ T cells from PBMCs cultured with SARS-CoV-2 spike peptides, sampled after COVID-19 vaccination. The TCR originated in a human donor who had a prior SARS-CoV-2 infection. The V call is TRBV6-5, the J call TRBJ1-4; D might be TRBD1 (5 bases). The CDR3 DNA reads TGTGCCAGCCGTCAGGGCGATGAAAAACTGTTTTTT. It translates to CASRQGDEKLFF.